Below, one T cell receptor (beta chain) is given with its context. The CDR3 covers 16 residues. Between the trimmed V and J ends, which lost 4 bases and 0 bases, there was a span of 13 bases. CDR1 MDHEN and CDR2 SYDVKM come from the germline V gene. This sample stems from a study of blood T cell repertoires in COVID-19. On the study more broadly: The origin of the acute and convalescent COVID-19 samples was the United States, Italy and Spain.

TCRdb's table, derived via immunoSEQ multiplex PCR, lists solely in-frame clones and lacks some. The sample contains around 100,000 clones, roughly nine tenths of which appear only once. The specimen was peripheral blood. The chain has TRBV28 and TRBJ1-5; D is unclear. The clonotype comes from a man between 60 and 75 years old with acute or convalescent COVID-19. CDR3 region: CASSSGRLYSNQPQHF. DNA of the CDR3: TGTGCCAGCAGTTCGGGTAGGCTCTATAGCAATCAGCCCCAGCATTTT.